The 20 T cell receptor beta chains reported below all come from one sample, sequenced in a study of blood T cell repertoires in COVID-19. Sequencing used immunoSEQ multiplex PCR; TCRdb keeps in-frame clones, though not all of them. This repertoire shows some 99,000 clones, just over 85% found once; its top ten account for 10% to 15%. The sequencing input was peripheral blood. These receptors were collected from a woman aged 55-75 years in a cohort sampled during active or convalescent COVID-19.

This clone was detected only a few times. The rearrangement links TRBV7-9 to TRBJ2-1; perhaps TRBD2 as D (6 bases). The CDR3 consists of 16 residues. The germline gives CDR1 SEHNR, CDR2 FQNEAQ (reference sequence). Trimming took 6 bases from V and 5 from J, leaving 20 bases between them. CDR3 amino acids: CASRPPPGLTHNEQFF. The CDR3 bases are TGTGCCAGCAGACCCCCGCCGGGACTCACTCACAATGAGCAGTTCTTC.

This clone was observed a handful of times. V usage is TRBV28 and J usage is TRBJ1-1; 8 bases match TRBD1. This CDR3 comprises 16 residues. The J segment lost 1 base and the V segment lost 5 bases, leaving 9 bases of the junction unmatched. Per the germline V gene, CDR1 is MDHEN and CDR2 is SYDVKM. CDR3 DNA: TGTGCCAGCAGTATTGTAGCCGGGACAGGGAACACTGAAGCTTTCTTT. As protein: CASSIVAGTGNTEAFF. Together with reference TRBV28 and TRBJ1-1, the CDR3 gives the full variable domain: DVKVTQSSRYLVKRTGEKVFLECVQDMDHENMFWYRQDPGLGLRLIYFSYDVKMKEKGDIPEGYSVSREKKERFSLILESASTNQTSMYLCASSIVAGTGNTEAFFGQGTRLTVV.

A word on this clone: The junction does not match germline at one end; this may be a read error. The chain carries TRBV24-1 and TRBJ2-1; D is possibly TRBD2 (5 bases). The CDR3 is 15 residues long. Germline loops: CDR1 KGHDR, CDR2 SFDVKD. This CDR3 is CATTLGQRIYTEQFF. The CDR3 region has the DNA TGTGCCACCACCCTAGGGCAGCGGATCTACACTGAGCAGTTCTTC.

The V gene is TRBV7-9, the J gene TRBJ2-2; tentative D call: TRBD2 (6 bases). Per germline, CDR1 SEHNR and CDR2 FQNEAQ (reference sequence). Trimming shortened V by 5 bases and J by 6 bases, and 19 bases separated the two germline ends. This CDR3 has 16 amino acids. CDR3 in amino acids: CASSPPTRELAGELFF. In DNA, the CDR3 is TGTGCCAGCAGCCCCCCGACTAGGGAGTTGGCCGGGGAGCTGTTTTTT.

The CDR3 region has the DNA TGTGCCAGTTACAGGGTTAACTATGGCTACACCTTC. It encodes CASYRVNYGYTF. This chain links TRBV19 with TRBJ1-2; D possibly corresponds to TRBD1 (6 bases). The CDR3 consists of 12 residues. Germline lookup yields CDR1 LNHDA and CDR2 SQIVND (reference sequence). V shed 8 bases and J shed 1 base, with 8 bases lying between them.

CDR3 nucleotide sequence: TGTGCCAGCAGTTCCCCGGGTCCCTACGAGCAGTACTTC. Translated, it gives CASSSPGPYEQYF. The chain employs TRBV6-2 or TRBV6-3 and TRBJ2-7; D remains unclear. Germline CDR1 and CDR2: MNHEY and SVGEGT. The CDR3 loop spans 13 amino acids. Trimming stripped 4 bases from V and 2 bases from J, with 9 bases between.

The gene calls are TRBV28 and TRBJ1-5; D is unresolved. V was clipped by 2 bases and J by 1 base, with 6 bases between them. CDR1 and CDR2 from the germline V gene are MDHEN and SYDVKM. The CDR3 runs to 14 residues. Here the CDR3 reads CASSLTRSNQPQHF. As DNA, the CDR3 is TGTGCCAGCAGTTTAACTAGAAGCAATCAGCCCCAGCATTTT.

This chain links TRBV9 with TRBJ1-2; D may be TRBD1 (6 bases). This CDR3 is 15 amino acids long. V was clipped by 4 bases and J by 3 bases, with 16 bases between them. Germline V gene lookup returns CDR1 SGDLS and CDR2 YYNGEE. The CDR3 here is CASSPRGAGDYGYTF. The DNA for the CDR3 is TGTGCCAGCAGCCCTCGGGGGGCAGGGGACTATGGCTACACCTTC.

The chain carries TRBV9 and TRBJ1-4; no clear D. The CDR3 loop spans 16 amino acids. CDR1 is SGDLS, CDR2 YYNGEE, per germline. Trimming removed 0 bases at V and 0 bases at J, with 9 bases between. CDR3 region: CASSVGPRATNEKLFF. CDR3 coding DNA: TGTGCCAGCAGCGTAGGCCCTCGAGCAACTAATGAAAAACTGTTTTTT. The variable domain in full, with the rest retrieved from reference TRBV9 and TRBJ1-4, is DSGVTQTPKHLITATGQRVTLRCSPRSGDLSVYWYQQSLDQGLQFLIQYYNGEERAKGNILERFSAQQFPDLHSELNLSSLELGDSALYFCASSVGPRATNEKLFFGSGTQLSVL.

This rearrangement joins TRBV7-8 to TRBJ1-2; D not certain. Deletions cut 1 base from V and 4 bases from J, with 19 bases between. The CDR3 length is 17 residues. From germline, CDR1 is SGHVS and CDR2 FQNEAQ. CDR3 sequence (DNA): TGTGCCAGCAGCTTAGTCTCGATTCTTGGACTGAGCTATGGCTACACCTTC. Residues: CASSLVSILGLSYGYTF.

The chain combines TRBV4-1 with TRBJ2-5, with no clear D. Germline V lookup: CDR1 MGHRA, CDR2 YSYEKL. The CDR3 is 13 amino acids. Trimming removed 3 bases from V and 3 bases from J, with 8 bases in between. In DNA form, the CDR3 reads TGCGCCAGCAGCCAGCTTCAGAAAGAGACCCAGTACTTC. Its translation is CASSQLQKETQYF.

J is TRBJ1-6 and V is TRBV28; no firm D call. The V end was cut by 4 bases, the J end by 4 bases, with 11 bases between. The germline CDR1 and CDR2 sequences are MDHEN and SYDVKM. The CDR3 spans 15 residues. CDR3 in amino acids: CASSSPTRYNSPLHF. CDR3 DNA sequence: TGTGCCAGCAGTTCCCCGACACGATATAATTCACCCCTCCACTTT. Using reference TRBV28 and TRBJ1-6 for the parts outside the CDR3, the full variable domain is DVKVTQSSRYLVKRTGEKVFLECVQDMDHENMFWYRQDPGLGLRLIYFSYDVKMKEKGDIPEGYSVSREKKERFSLILESASTNQTSMYLCASSSPTRYNSPLHFGNGTRLTVT.

The genes are TRBV2 and TRBJ2-4, with TRBD2 identical over 9 bases. Trimming at V came to 6 bases and at J to 0 bases, leaving 3 bases not matched to a gene. The CDR3 has 15 amino acids. The V gene's germline CDR1 is SNHLY and CDR2 FYNNEI. DNA for the CDR3: TGTGCCAGCAGCCTAGCGGGACTAGCCAAAAACATTCAGTACTTC. This encodes CASSLAGLAKNIQYF.

The gene calls are TRBV28 and TRBJ1-2; D possibly corresponds to TRBD1 (5 bases). Germline CDR1 and CDR2: MDHEN and SYDVKM. The CDR3 is made up of 16 amino acids. V was shortened by 4 bases and J by 4 bases, with 19 bases between the two germline ends. DNA of the CDR3: TGTGCCAGCAGTTCCTCATCGGGCAGGGTCGGCTATGGCTACACCTTC. Amino acids: CASSSSSGRVGYGYTF.

This clone turned up a few times. The J gene is TRBJ2-1, the V gene TRBV7-2; D remains ambiguous. Looked up from germline, CDR1 is SGHTA and CDR2 is FQGNSA. Trimming shortened V by 1 base and J by 7 bases, and 5 bases separated the two germline ends. CDR3 length equals 12 residues. The CDR3 region has the DNA TGTGCCAGCAGCTTAGACATAAATGAGCAGTTCTTC. This translates into CASSLDINEQFF.

This rearrangement joins TRBV14 to TRBJ1-1; D remains ambiguous. Germline V gene data show CDR1 as SGHDN and CDR2 as FVKESK. This CDR3 contains 13 residues. V lost 1 base and J 4 bases, leaving 7 bases between the germline ends. In DNA form, the CDR3 reads TGTGCCAGCAGCCAAGGAGGCCTCACTGAAGCTTTCTTT. It specifies CASSQGGLTEAFF.

The chain joins TRBV12-3 or TRBV12-4 to TRBJ1-1; D perhaps matches TRBD1 (5 bases). Trimming left V 3 bases short and J 5 bases short, with 10 bases between. This CDR3 has 13 amino acids. The CDR3 DNA is TGTGCCAGCAGTTTCGGGCAGGGTACTGAAGCTTTCTTT. Protein product: CASSFGQGTEAFF.

This clone was counted a single time. The chain joins TRBV7-3 to TRBJ1-1; the D is unclear. Germline V lookup: CDR1 SGHTA, CDR2 FQGTGA. V was shortened by 5 bases and J by 1 base, with 17 bases between the two germline ends. The CDR3 runs 16 residues. The CDR3, as DNA: TGTGCCAGCAGCCTTACATCCCACGGAGGGAACACTGAAGCTTTCTTT. This translates into CASSLTSHGGNTEAFF.

This clone was recorded a few times. V is TRBV29-1 and J is TRBJ1-3; no definite D call. V lost 0 bases and J 4 bases, leaving 4 bases between the germline ends. The germline gives CDR1 SQVTM, CDR2 ANQGSEA. The CDR3 loop spans 12 amino acids. The CDR3 region has the DNA TGCAGCGTTGAAGATCAGGGAAACACCATATATTTT. Residues: CSVEDQGNTIYF.

V gene TRBV19 combines with J gene TRBJ1-3; no clear D gene. Germline V gene sequence: CDR1 LNHDA, CDR2 SQIVND (reference sequence). Trimming stripped 4 bases from V and 1 base from J, with 11 bases between. The CDR3 is 15 amino acids. The CDR3 DNA follows: TGTGCCAGTAGTACGACTCGGCGTTCTGGAAACACCATATATTTT. Amino acid sequence: CASSTTRRSGNTIYF.